This entry concerns a single TCR beta chain. Its target antigen remains unknown. No qualities accompany the bases; no much larger clone lies one base away. TCRbeta CDR3 regions were amplified from genomic DNA using the immunoSEQ Assay, a bias-controlled multiplex PCR. The authors' analysis ran thus. Within the assay, amplification of reference gene primers was used to estimate how many nucleated cells each sample contained. Sequence reads were collapsed and filtered to measure the absolute abundance of every unique TCRbeta CDR3 rearrangement. Productive Simpson clonality was computed per sample as the square root of Simpson's diversity index over productive rearrangements. In its TCRdb copy, this immuneACCESS table keeps in-frame sequences only and misses some clones. Where compared with another copy, unresolved V genes explain less than half of these, and the others have no known cause. The V and J calls and the clone size are those of that table, but D and trimming were determined from the DNA. This sample has 90,000 to 150,000 clones in its table, and 55% to 75% of those were observed once. The ten top clones hold approximately 0.79% of the sample.

The trim is 0 bases for V and 6 bases for J, with a gap of 9 bases between the germline ends. Its CDR3 holds 13 amino acids, cysteine through phenylalanine. The kept DNA is CDR3 alone, 39 bases in frame from the first base. The germline V gene supplies CDR1 SGHRS and CDR2 YFSETQ. The sample is drawn from a study of blood T cell repertoires in COVID-19 (TCRdb year 2020). In terms of the full investigation: Samples from collaborators originated in the United States, Italy and Spain and spanned both the acute and convalescent phases of COVID-19. The material from the prospective study consisted of cDNA or gDNA derived from T cells, B-cell-depleted T cells, or PBMCs. Subjects who had been exposed to COVID-19, were actively infected with it, or had recovered from it provided the deeply sampled blood TCRbeta repertoires that made up the dataset. A freely available public database, intended as a resource for researchers studying the immune response to SARS-CoV-2, is where the repertoires were released. The samples were drawn from two sources: the first 160 participants of the ongoing ImmuneRACE study, and over 950 subjects contributed by 6 global collaborators. Sample metadata almost always included a de-identified subject ID, COVID-19 status, age in years and sex. HLA class I and class II types, where available, came from metadata supplied by the sample provider rather than from assay-based typing.

The research as a whole found: Clinical and demographic metadata were provided uncurated, with the amount varying by source and participant.

Collaborating institutions collected whole blood in K2EDTA tubes following their own protocols. For TCRbeta analysis, collaborators shipped samples as frozen whole blood, isolated PBMCs, or DNA extracted from either of those sample types. Sequenced material: peripheral blood. This receptor chain uses TRBV5-1 and TRBJ1-2; no D gene is confidently identified. The receptor's source is a human donor with acute or convalescent COVID-19. The donor label of this sample is uncertain. CDR3 sequence: CASSLARRNGYTF. In nucleotide form, the sequence is TGCGCCAGCAGCTTGGCCAGGAGGAATGGCTACACCTTC.